The clone carrying this T cell receptor (beta chain) has just one count. CDR1 is KGHSH, CDR2 LQKENI, per germline. The CDR3 length is 15 residues. The V segment lost 3 bases and the J segment 3 bases; nucleotides outside the gene matches: 5. The data belong to a study of blood T cell repertoires in COVID-19. As for the study in general: The United States, Italy and Spain supplied acute and convalescent COVID-19 samples. Sample material is recorded as cDNA or gDNA derived from T cells, B-cell-depleted T cells, or PBMCs.

In the original processing: Reference gene primer amplification yielded estimated nucleated cell counts. TCRdb's copy holds only in-frame clones and misses some; the assay was immunoSEQ multiplex PCR. Clone size and the V and J calls come from that table; the DNA yielded D and trimming. Here the sample spans fewer than 250,000 clones, approximately 86% being singletons. The receptor was derived from a human donor in a cohort sampled during active COVID-19. The sequenced material came from peripheral blood. The chain employs TRBV18 and TRBJ2-5; 9 bases line up with TRBD2. CDR3 DNA: TGTGCCAGCTCACCCCCCGGGACTAGCAAAGAGACCCAGTACTTC. Translated, it gives CASSPPGTSKETQYF.